This T cell receptor beta chain was captured by sequencing in a study of T cell responses to AZD1222 COVID-19 vaccine. Whole-study results and caveats: Females outnumbered males among donors, who were mostly white British; clonal diversity was possibly underestimated.

The CDR3 runs to 15 residues. Germline V gives CDR1 SGHTA, CDR2 FQGNSA. The V and J ends lost 6 bases and 4 bases, in that order; junction bases with no gene match: 12. Sequencing was performed with immunoSEQ multiplex PCR; in TCRdb, only in-frame clones are kept and a portion is missing. The table includes approximately 200,000 clones, approximately 93% detected once. On this clone: Its antigen is undetermined.

The chain uses TRBV7-2 and TRBJ2-7, with 7 bases identical to TRBD2. The sample consisted of peripheral blood, taken 28 days after the second AZD1222 dose. This TCR came from an adult who received the AZD1222 COVID-19 vaccine. For the CDR3, the DNA is TGTGCCAGCAGGCCAGCGGGTACTAGCGCATACGAGCAGTACTTC. Translated: CASRPAGTSAYEQYF.